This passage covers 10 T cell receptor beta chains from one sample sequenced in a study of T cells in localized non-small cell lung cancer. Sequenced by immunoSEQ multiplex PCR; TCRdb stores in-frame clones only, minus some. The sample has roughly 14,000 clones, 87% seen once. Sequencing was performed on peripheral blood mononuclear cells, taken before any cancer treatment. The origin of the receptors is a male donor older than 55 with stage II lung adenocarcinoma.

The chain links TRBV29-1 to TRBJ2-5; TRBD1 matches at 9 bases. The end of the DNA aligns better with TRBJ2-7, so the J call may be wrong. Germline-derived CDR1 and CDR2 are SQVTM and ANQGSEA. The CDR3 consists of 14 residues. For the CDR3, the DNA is TGCAGCGTTGTCGGGACAGGGAGCTCCTACGAGCAGTACTTC. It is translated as CSVVGTGSSYEQYF.

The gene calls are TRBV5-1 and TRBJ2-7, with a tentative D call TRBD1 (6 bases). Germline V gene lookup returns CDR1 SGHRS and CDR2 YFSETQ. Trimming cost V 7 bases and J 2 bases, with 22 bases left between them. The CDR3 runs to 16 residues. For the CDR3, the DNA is TGCGCCAGCGGATGGGGGCTTTTACAGGGAACCTACGAGCAGTACTTC. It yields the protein CASGWGLLQGTYEQYF.

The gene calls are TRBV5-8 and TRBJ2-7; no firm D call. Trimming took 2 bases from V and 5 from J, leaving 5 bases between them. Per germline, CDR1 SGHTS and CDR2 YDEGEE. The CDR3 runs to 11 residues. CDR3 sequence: CASSLLDEQYF. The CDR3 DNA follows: TGTGCCAGCAGCTTATTAGACGAGCAGTACTTC.

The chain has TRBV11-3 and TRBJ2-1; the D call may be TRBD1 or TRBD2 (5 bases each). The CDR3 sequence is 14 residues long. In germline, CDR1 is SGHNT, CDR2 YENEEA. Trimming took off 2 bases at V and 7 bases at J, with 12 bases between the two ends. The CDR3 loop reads CASSLNRGANEQFF. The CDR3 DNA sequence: TGTGCCAGCAGCTTAAATCGGGGCGCAAATGAGCAGTTCTTC.

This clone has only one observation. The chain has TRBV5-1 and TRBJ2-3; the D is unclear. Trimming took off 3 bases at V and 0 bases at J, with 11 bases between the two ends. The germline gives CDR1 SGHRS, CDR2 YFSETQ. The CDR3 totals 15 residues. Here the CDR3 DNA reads TGCGCCAGCAGCTCCTCAATGCAAAGCACAGATACGCAGTATTTT. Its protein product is CASSSSMQSTDTQYF.

CDR3 in DNA: TGCAGTGCTAGTGACCACGAGCAGTACTTC. This encodes CSASDHEQYF. The chain is built from TRBV20-1 and TRBJ2-7; D gene ambiguous. The V gene lost 3 bases and the J gene lost 5 bases, with 5 bases spanning the gap. This CDR3 region has 10 residues. Germline CDR1 is DFQATT and CDR2 is SNEGSKA (reference sequence).

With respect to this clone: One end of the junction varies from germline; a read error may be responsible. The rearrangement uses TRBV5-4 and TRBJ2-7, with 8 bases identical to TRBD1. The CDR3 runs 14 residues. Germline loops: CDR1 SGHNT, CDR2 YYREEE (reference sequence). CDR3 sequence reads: CASSPGGSIYEQHF. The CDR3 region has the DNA TGTGCCAGCAGCCCAGGGGGCTCGATCTACGAGCAGCACTTC.

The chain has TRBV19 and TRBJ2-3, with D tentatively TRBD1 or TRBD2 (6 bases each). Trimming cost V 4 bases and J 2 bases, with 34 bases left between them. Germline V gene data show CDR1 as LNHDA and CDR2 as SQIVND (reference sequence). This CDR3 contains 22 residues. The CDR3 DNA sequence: TGTGCCAGTAGTACGGGGGCCCCTGGGGTCCGTGAAGGGCGTAGACACACAGATACGCAGTATTTT. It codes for CASSTGAPGVREGRRHTDTQYF.

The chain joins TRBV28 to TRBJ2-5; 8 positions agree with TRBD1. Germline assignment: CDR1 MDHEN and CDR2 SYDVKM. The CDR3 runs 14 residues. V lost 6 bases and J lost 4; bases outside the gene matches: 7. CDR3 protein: CASRQSGGRETQYF. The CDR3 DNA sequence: TGTGCCAGCAGACAATCAGGGGGCAGAGAGACCCAGTACTTC.

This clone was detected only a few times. For the CDR3, the DNA is TGTGCCAGCAGTGAAGGGGCACGTTCCTACAATGAGCAGTTCTTC. It specifies CASSEGARSYNEQFF. The chain has TRBV6-1 and TRBJ2-1; D remains unclear. This CDR3 has 15 amino acids. CDR1 and CDR2 (germline): MNHNS, SASEGT. V shed 1 base and J shed 1 base, with 8 bases lying between them.